This T cell receptor (beta chain) derives from a study of human T cells and chemical hapten exposure. Study details: Sensitization was performed using 2% DPC on a roughly 2 cm by roughly 2 cm upper inner arm skin site. Weekly scalp doses of diphenylcyclopropenone were given to patients during the roughly 24-week study. Upper-back patch tests with 0.01% DPC were read at 6 days.

This clonotype was counted only a few times. Its target is unknown. Per the germline V gene, CDR1 is MNHEY and CDR2 is SMNVEV (reference sequence). Deletions cut 5 bases from V and 3 bases from J, with 5 bases between. CDR3 length: 13 amino acids. TCRdb passed the RACE reads through MiXCR, listing each CDR3 protein once. Of tens of thousands of distinct CDR3 sequences listed, about 9.6% are singletons. Study observations and caveats: Unchanged with DPC sensitization were TCRs above 1 in 1000 frequency.

The time point is: pre-sensitization, week 0. Treatment here: therapeutic diphenylcyclopropenone sensitization with weekly scalp DPC. Total RNA extraction was carried out from unfractionated whole blood. This clonotype originated in a woman aged 30 to 39 with alopecia areata. Some clones in this sample may be carry-over from other donors' samples. The rearrangement joins TRBV27 to TRBJ2-6; D is unclear. Sample: whole blood, taken in connection with sensitization to the hapten diphenylcyclopropenone (DPC). The CDR3 DNA sequence: TGTGCCAGCAGTCCCTTTGGGGCCAACGTCCTGACTTTC. It translates to CASSPFGANVLTF.